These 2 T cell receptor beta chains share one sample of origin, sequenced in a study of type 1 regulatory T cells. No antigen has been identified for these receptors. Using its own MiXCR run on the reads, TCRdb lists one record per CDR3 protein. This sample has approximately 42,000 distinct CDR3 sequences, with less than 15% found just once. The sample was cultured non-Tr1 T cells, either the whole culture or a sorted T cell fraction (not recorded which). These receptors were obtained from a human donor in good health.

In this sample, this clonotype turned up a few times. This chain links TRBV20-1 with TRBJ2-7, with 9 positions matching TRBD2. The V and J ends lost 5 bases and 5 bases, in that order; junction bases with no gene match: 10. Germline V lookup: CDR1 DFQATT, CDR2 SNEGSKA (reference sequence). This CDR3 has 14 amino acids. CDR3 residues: CSAHLAGVPHEQYF. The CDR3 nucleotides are TGCAGTGCTCACTTAGCGGGAGTTCCCCACGAGCAGTACTTC.

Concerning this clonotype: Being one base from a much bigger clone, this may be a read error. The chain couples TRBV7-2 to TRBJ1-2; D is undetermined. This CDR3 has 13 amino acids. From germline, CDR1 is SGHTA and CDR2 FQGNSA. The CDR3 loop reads CASSLAGSYGHTF. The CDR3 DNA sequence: TGTGCCAGCAGCTTAGCAGGATCGTATGGCCACACCTTC.